This T cell receptor beta chain was obtained from a study of neurological immune-mediated disorders. Notes on this clonotype: No antigen is known for it. A much larger clone differs from this one at a single base, so this may be a read error.

Study conclusions and caveats: TCR-beta repertoires seemed private in all groups, with no expanded CDR3 amino acid sequences shared.

Trimming took 5 bases from V and 7 from J, leaving 11 bases between them. This CDR3 has 12 residues. Germline CDR1 is SGHTA and CDR2 is FQGNSA. TCRdb recomputed calls from the 5' RACE reads with MiXCR, one row per CDR3 protein. The sample holds roughly 66,000 distinct CDR3 sequences, about 5.1% seen once. The source material was PBMCs. The chain recombines TRBV7-2 with TRBJ1-1; D not certain. This receptor was taken from a woman in her seventies with multiple sclerosis. The CDR3 loop is CASSPPDFEAFF. In DNA form, the CDR3 reads TGTGCCAGCAGCCCCCCGGACTTTGAAGCTTTCTTT.